This T cell receptor beta chain was identified during a study of blood T cell repertoires in COVID-19. Study as a whole: Researchers got acute and convalescent COVID-19 samples from the United States, Italy and Spain. The analysed material was cDNA or gDNA that came from T cells, B-cell-depleted T cells, or PBMCs.

The CDR3 loop spans 15 amino acids. In germline, CDR1 is SGHRS, CDR2 YFSETQ. V shed 4 bases, J shed 2 bases, and the junction held 5 bases outside the gene matches. In the study's own analysis: Cell counts per sample came from amplifying reference gene primers. Only in-frame clones appear in the TCRdb table, and some are missing; sequencing was by immunoSEQ multiplex PCR. Clone size and V and J calls were adopted from that table, with D and trimming inferred from the DNA. The repertoire holds 90,000 to 150,000 clones, with 70% to 85% as singletons. Sequenced: peripheral blood. The TCR originated in a man aged 45 to 65 with acute or convalescent COVID-19. V gene TRBV5-1 combines with J gene TRBJ2-7, with 11 bases matching TRBD1. CDR3 in amino acids: CASSPRTGGPYEQYF. DNA for the CDR3: TGCGCCAGCAGCCCTAGGACAGGGGGCCCCTACGAGCAGTACTTC.